The rows below give T cell receptor beta chains drawn from one sample of a study of cytomegalovirus exposure and HLA in healthy donors. TCRdb's copy holds only in-frame clones and misses some; the assay was immunoSEQ multiplex PCR. Of about 160,000 clones in the sample, approximately 77% were seen once. The source material was PBMCs. These receptors all come from a man aged 50 to 59 in good health and CMV-seropositive. The CDR3 runs from the conserved cysteine through the conserved F or W. The D gene is left open where the match is weak. Some rows have no size entry. The others give once, few or many, or a class for an expanded clone.

- | TRBJ2-7 | - | TRBV2 | CASSIGTPPGEQYF | TGTGCCAGCAGTATCGGGACACCACCCGGCGAGCAGTACTTC
- | TRBJ1-6 | - | TRBV18 | CASSPRQDQNSPLHF | TGTGCCAGCTCACCACGACAGGATCAAAATTCACCCCTCCACTTT
TRBD2 | TRBJ2-1 | - | TRBV19 | CASSYGGLYNEQFF | TGTGCCAGTAGCTACGGGGGACTATACAATGAGCAGTTCTTC
- | TRBJ2-2 | few | TRBV28 | CASRWGGAGNTGELFF | TGTGCCAGCAGATGGGGCGGGGCCGGGAACACCGGGGAGCTGTTTTTT
- | TRBJ1-1 | - | TRBV28 | CASSPQQGPNTEAFF | TGTGCCAGCAGTCCCCAACAGGGCCCCAACACTGAAGCTTTCTTT
TRBD1 | TRBJ1-5 | - | TRBV19 | CATATQGGNQPQHF | TGTGCCACCGCAACACAGGGGGGTAATCAGCCCCAGCATTTT
- | TRBJ1-2 | - | TRBV29-1 | CSVEVLGGNGYTF | TGCAGCGTTGAAGTTCTCGGGGGGAATGGCTACACCTTC
- | TRBJ1-3 | - | TRBV11-2 | CASSLMGGDGNTIYF | TGTGCCAGCAGCTTAATGGGGGGGGATGGAAACACCATATATTTT
- | TRBJ1-1 | - | TRBV12-5 | CASGLVIAGYTEAFF | TGTGCTAGTGGTTTGGTCATAGCGGGGTACACTGAAGCTTTCTTT
TRBD2 | TRBJ2-7 | few | TRBV11-2 | CASSLGLAGVSSYEQYF | TGTGCCAGCAGCTTAGGTTTAGCGGGGGTTAGCTCCTACGAGCAGTACTTC
- | TRBJ1-1 | - | TRBV28 | CAAGQFEAFF | TGTGCCGCGGGGCAGTTTGAAGCTTTCTTT
- | TRBJ2-7 | - | TRBV7-2 | CASSLSLASYEQYF | TGTGCCAGCAGCTTAAGTCTAGCCAGCTACGAGCAGTACTTC
- | TRBJ1-5 | - | TRBV5-4 | CASSLRGAGLQNQPQHF | TGTGCCAGCAGCTTGCGTGGGGCTGGGCTACAAAATCAGCCCCAGCATTTT
TRBD1 | TRBJ2-7 | - | TRBV2 | CASNFDRAGSYEQYF | TGTGCCAGCAACTTCGACAGGGCGGGCTCCTACGAGCAGTACTTC
TRBD2 | TRBJ2-5 | - | TRBV5-4 | CASSPGASGGFRAQYF | TGTGCCAGCAGCCCAGGGGCTAGCGGGGGGTTTCGGGCCCAGTACTTC
TRBD1 | TRBJ1-1 | - | TRBV6-1 | CASSENGGQGFAEAFF | TGTGCCAGCAGCGAAAACGGAGGACAGGGATTCGCTGAAGCTTTCTTT
TRBD2 | TRBJ2-1 | - | TRBV5-4 | CASSFSGRSGGGNEQFF | TGTGCCAGCAGCTTTAGTGGGAGGAGCGGGGGGGGCAATGAGCAGTTCTTC